The 6 T cell receptor beta chains below come from one sample, sequenced in a study of blood T cell repertoires in COVID-19. Profiling relied on immunoSEQ multiplex PCR, and the TCRdb table lists in-frame clones only, not all of them. This sample has over 80,000 clones, with around nine tenths found just once. What was sequenced was peripheral blood. The receptors shown here come from a man aged 60 to 75 with acute or convalescent COVID-19.

This clone was seen a single time. This sequence joins TRBV10-3 and TRBJ1-5; 8 bases are a match to TRBD1. The CDR3 length is 14 residues. The V gene's germline CDR1 is ENHRY and CDR2 SYGVKD. V lost 4 bases and J lost 2; bases outside the gene matches: 1. The CDR3 loop is CAISVGQGNQPQHF. In DNA form, the CDR3 reads TGTGCCATCAGTGTGGGACAGGGCAATCAGCCCCAGCATTTT.

The chain carries TRBV18 and TRBJ1-1; TRBD1 matches at 7 bases. This CDR3 has 14 amino acids. Trimming removed 3 bases from V and 6 bases from J; junction bases left unmatched: 7. Germline V gene data show CDR1 as KGHSH and CDR2 as LQKENI. CDR3: CASSPQGEVAEAFF. The CDR3, as DNA: TGTGCCAGCTCACCTCAGGGGGAAGTTGCTGAAGCTTTCTTT.

This chain joins TRBV27 and TRBJ2-7; a weak D match, TRBD2 (7 bases). The V and J ends lost 2 bases and 4 bases respectively, with 12 bases between them. This CDR3 region has 14 residues. The germline V gene encodes CDR1 MNHEY and CDR2 SMNVEV (reference sequence). The CDR3 loop reads CASSLKQGGYEQYF. In DNA form, the CDR3 reads TGTGCCAGCAGTTTAAAACAGGGAGGGTACGAGCAGTACTTC.

The chain joins TRBV7-2 to TRBJ2-7; 8 bases are shared with TRBD1. The J segment lost 3 bases and the V segment lost 4 bases, leaving 8 bases of the junction unmatched. The CDR3 covers 15 residues. Germline CDR1 SGHTA, CDR2 FQGNSA. DNA for the CDR3: TGTGCCAGCAGCTCGACCGGACAGGGTTTCTACGAGCAGTACTTC. It specifies CASSSTGQGFYEQYF.

The chain recombines TRBV5-5 with TRBJ1-1; TRBD1 matches 7 bases. The CDR3 runs to 14 residues. J was trimmed by 0 bases and V by 4 bases; bases with no gene match: 3. Germline assignment: CDR1 SGHKS and CDR2 YYEKEE (reference sequence). CDR3 sequence: CASSAQGLNTEAFF. CDR3 in DNA: TGTGCCAGCAGCGCACAGGGGTTGAACACTGAAGCTTTCTTT.

The genes are TRBV5-4 and TRBJ2-1, with 9 bases that match TRBD2. Germline CDR1 reads SGHNT; CDR2 reads YYREEE (reference sequence). With 6 bases clipped from V and 0 bases from J, the junction kept 19 bases outside the gene matches. CDR3 size: 20 residues. CDR3 region: CASTYSLFGLAISSYNEQFF. The CDR3 coding sequence is TGTGCCAGCACCTATAGCTTGTTCGGACTAGCGATTAGCTCCTACAATGAGCAGTTCTTC.